This TCR beta chain comes out of a study of neurological immune-mediated disorders. Notes on the study in general: HTLV-1-associated myelopathy displayed the greatest TCR clonal expansion, and multiple sclerosis exhibited the smallest, lower than that of healthy controls.

This clonotype occurred many times. What it recognizes is unknown. V was trimmed by 2 bases and J by 0 bases, leaving 10 bases between them. The CDR3 covers 15 residues. The germline V gene encodes CDR1 MNHEY and CDR2 SVGEGT. The cDNA was produced through 5'RACE with 10-nucleotide random UMIs. Each CDR3 protein is one row after TCRdb ran MiXCR on the 5' RACE reads. This repertoire shows over 11,000 distinct CDR3 sequences, approximately 7.6% found once; its top ten account for 24%. Each sorted-subset library came from approximately 940,000 CD4+ or CD8+ T cells. This sequence was found in a woman in her thirties or forties in good health. The chain carries TRBV6-2 or TRBV6-3 and TRBJ1-1; D perhaps matches TRBD1 (5 bases). The sample comprised CD8+ T cells from blood. The CDR3 protein is CASSYGPGMNTEAFF. DNA of the CDR3: TGTGCCAGCAGTTACGGTCCAGGGATGAACACTGAAGCTTTCTTT.